The T cell receptor beta chain described here comes from a study of T cells in Graves' hyperthyroidism and ophthalmopathy. Researchers took RNA transcripts and amplified the TCR beta CDR3 regions from them. The TCR CDR3 first-round RT-PCR relied on the HTBI primer set. TCRdb used MiXCR to reprocess the multiplex PCR reads, holding one entry per CDR3 protein. The profile shows 200,000 to 250,000 distinct CDR3 sequences, roughly 15% of them singletons. This clonotype was detected ten times or more. PBMCs were collected from an approximately 9.3 ml volume of fresh peripheral blood. Germline loops: CDR1 SQVTM, CDR2 ANQGSEA. The CDR3 is 12 residues long. Trimming took off 4 bases at V and 3 bases at J, with 9 bases between the two ends.

This receptor was obtained from a man over 45 with Graves' hyperthyroidism. The sample was blood. The chain combines TRBV29-1 with TRBJ2-5, with D uncertain. The DNA for the CDR3 is TGCAGCGTTGGTGCGTGGGAAGAGACCCAGTACTTC. Amino acids: CSVGAWEETQYF.